The 12 T cell receptor beta chains given below trace back to one sample, sequenced in a study of T cell repertoires and HLA-DP antigens. Antigens of these TCRs are unknown. Only in-frame clones appear in the TCRdb table, and some are missing; sequencing was by immunoSEQ multiplex PCR. The repertoire holds some 110,000 clones, with 80% to 95% as singletons. The sequenced material came from CD4+ T cells from PBMCs. The source is a woman between 18 and 29 years old in good health and CMV-seronegative.

This sequence joins TRBV29-1 and TRBJ2-3; 10 bases are a match to TRBD1. The CDR3 sequence is 12 residues long. The germline CDR1 and CDR2 sequences are SQVTM and ANQGSEA. The J segment lost 4 bases and the V segment lost 6 bases, leaving 1 base of the junction unmatched. The DNA of the CDR3 is TGCAGCGTCGACAGGGGGCCAGATACGCAGTATTTT. It encodes CSVDRGPDTQYF.

The chain combines TRBV4-2 with TRBJ2-2; perhaps TRBD2 as D (6 bases). V dropped 1 base and J dropped 6 bases, with 9 bases sitting between them. The germline V gene has CDR1 LGHNA and CDR2 YNFKEQ. The length of the CDR3 is 14 residues. CDR3 DNA: TGTGCCAGCAGCCAAGGCGGAGGGGCCGGGGAGCTGTTTTTT. Amino acid sequence: CASSQGGGAGELFF.

The V gene is TRBV18, the J gene TRBJ2-2, with a weak D call TRBD1 (5 bases). Trimming shortened V by 6 bases and J by 5 bases, and 19 bases separated the two germline ends. Germline assignment: CDR1 KGHSH and CDR2 LQKENI. The CDR3 loop spans 16 amino acids. CDR3 in amino acids: CASSRGQKIVTGELFF. The CDR3 DNA reads as TGTGCCAGCTCCCGAGGACAAAAAATTGTTACCGGGGAGCTGTTTTTT.

The rearrangement uses TRBV7-3 and TRBJ2-3; possible D gene TRBD1, 6 bases. The CDR3 has 13 residues. CDR1 and CDR2 (germline): SGHTA, FQGTGA. The V end lost 4 bases, the J end lost 3 bases, and 8 bases lay between the germline ends. The CDR3 spells CASSSGTTDTQYF. CDR3 bases: TGTGCCAGCAGCTCCGGGACAACAGATACGCAGTATTTT. The variable domain in full, with the rest retrieved from reference TRBV7-3 and TRBJ2-3, is GAGVSQTPSNKVTEKGKYVELRCDPISGHTALYWYRQSLGQGPEFLIYFQGTGAADDSGLPNDRFFAVRPEGSVSTLKIQRTERGDSAVYLCASSSGTTDTQYFGPGTRLTVL.

The rearrangement links TRBV7-6 to TRBJ2-5, with 9 bases aligning to TRBD1. V lost 1 base and J lost 5; bases outside the gene matches: 5. The CDR3 covers 15 residues. The germline CDR1 and CDR2 sequences are SGHVS and FNYEAQ. The CDR3 spells CASSLGTGVGETQYF. In DNA form, the CDR3 reads TGTGCCAGCAGCTTAGGGACAGGGGTCGGGGAGACCCAGTACTTC.

The V gene is TRBV9, the J gene TRBJ2-2; D is unresolved. V dropped 4 bases and J dropped 6 bases, with 10 bases sitting between them. The germline V gene encodes CDR1 SGDLS and CDR2 YYNGEE. There are 13 residues in the CDR3. The CDR3 loop is CASSLRIAGELFF. The CDR3 DNA reads TGTGCCAGCAGCCTCAGGATAGCCGGGGAGCTGTTTTTT.

A remark on this clone: Other DNA sequences from this sample encode an identical CDR3 as well. The rearrangement links TRBV5-1 to TRBJ1-1; 7 nucleotides align to TRBD1. Losses at the gene ends were 2 bases for V and 3 bases for J; bases not matched to a gene: 1. CDR3 length: 13 amino acids. From germline, CDR1 is SGHRS and CDR2 YFSETQ. This chain's CDR3 is CASSLQGYTEAFF. The CDR3 DNA is TGCGCCAGCAGCTTACAGGGGTACACTGAAGCTTTCTTT.

The chain combines TRBV27 with TRBJ1-6, with 9 positions matching TRBD1. CDR1 and CDR2 from the germline V gene are MNHEY and SMNVEV (reference sequence). The CDR3 is made up of 19 amino acids. V was clipped by 4 bases and J by 6 bases; unmatched bases: 16. CDR3 in DNA: TGTGCCAGCAGTTCATACAGGGGGCCGAATAATCCCTCTAATTCACCCCTCCACTTT. Translated, it gives CASSSYRGPNNPSNSPLHF.

J is TRBJ2-3 and V is TRBV4-1; 7 nucleotides line up with TRBD2. This CDR3 has 18 residues. Germline values: CDR1 MGHRA, CDR2 YSYEKL. V lost 4 bases, J lost 0 bases, and 13 bases stayed unmatched. The CDR3: CASSPVAASGASTDTQYF. CDR3 nucleotide sequence: TGCGCCAGCAGCCCCGTTGCGGCTAGCGGAGCTAGCACAGATACGCAGTATTTT.

This clone was seen once. The chain couples TRBV30 to TRBJ2-2, with TRBD2 matching 8 bases. Germline V gene data show CDR1 as GTSNPN and CDR2 as SVGIG (reference sequence). This CDR3 region has 13 residues. V trimming: 2 bases; J trimming: 7 bases; junction bases outside the gene matches: 3. CDR3 loop: CAWSRLALGELFF. The CDR3 coding sequence is TGTGCCTGGAGTAGACTAGCGCTCGGGGAGCTGTTTTTT.

The chain is built from TRBV29-1 and TRBJ2-3; 9 nucleotides line up with TRBD1. The CDR3 sequence is 14 residues long. The V gene's germline CDR1 is SQVTM and CDR2 ANQGSEA. V lost 3 bases to trimming and J lost 2 bases; unmatched junction nucleotides: 3. CDR3 nucleotide sequence: TGCAGCGTTGACACAGGGGGCAACACAGATACGCAGTATTTT. Amino acids: CSVDTGGNTDTQYF.

The V call is TRBV27, the J call TRBJ2-3, with a tentative D call TRBD1 (5 bases). The V and J ends lost 6 bases and 1 base respectively, with 11 bases between them. Germline values: CDR1 MNHEY, CDR2 SMNVEV (reference sequence). The CDR3 runs 14 residues. CDR3 region: CASSYLRGTDTQYF. In DNA form, the CDR3 reads TGTGCCAGCAGCTACCTCAGGGGCACAGATACGCAGTATTTT.